Shown below are 9 T cell receptor beta chains from a single sample sequenced in a study of T cell responses to AZD1222 COVID-19 vaccine. Profiling relied on immunoSEQ multiplex PCR, and the TCRdb table lists in-frame clones only, not all of them. This table holds roughly 130,000 clones, roughly 88% found once. The source was peripheral blood, collected on day 0 of MenACWY control vaccination. The receptors were gathered from an adult in good health.

The DNA for the CDR3 is TGTGCCAGCAGTAGGGGTTCCTCTGGGGCCAACGTCCTGACTTTC. This codes for CASSRGSSGANVLTF. This chain links TRBV28 with TRBJ2-6; D is perhaps TRBD1 (5 bases). This CDR3 has 15 residues. Trimming took 5 bases from V and 0 from J, leaving 8 bases between them. CDR1 and CDR2 from the germline V gene are MDHEN and SYDVKM.

The chain links TRBV10-1 to TRBJ1-1; D is unclear. Germline lookup yields CDR1 WNHNN and CDR2 SYGVQD (reference sequence). The CDR3 consists of 16 residues. Trimming took off 3 bases at V and 3 bases at J, with 17 bases between the two ends. CDR3 nucleotide sequence: TGCGCCAGCAGTGATGGATGGCCCGGCCGGTACACTGAAGCTTTCTTT. It codes for CASSDGWPGRYTEAFF.

The V gene is TRBV5-3, the J gene TRBJ1-3; weak D call: TRBD1 (5 bases). TRBV5-3 carries the ORF label, with uncertain function. The CDR3 consists of 14 residues. Between the trimmed V and J ends, which lost 10 bases and 0 bases, there was a span of 14 bases. CDR3: CAGGGRLSGNTIYF. As DNA, the CDR3 is TGTGCCGGGGGAGGACGCCTCTCTGGAAACACCATATATTTT.

The chain employs TRBV28 and TRBJ2-1, with 8 bases matching TRBD2. With 3 bases clipped from V and 7 bases from J, the junction kept 8 bases outside the gene matches. CDR3 length equals 15 residues. Germline V CDR1 and CDR2: MDHEN, SYDVKM. The CDR3 DNA reads as TGTGCCAGCAGTTTGGGGGCTAGCGGGTATAATGAGCAGTTCTTC. Amino acids: CASSLGASGYNEQFF.

The chain is built from TRBV5-1 and TRBJ2-7; D might be TRBD1 (5 bases). Germline V lookup: CDR1 SGHRS, CDR2 YFSETQ. The V and J ends lost 7 bases and 2 bases respectively, with 16 bases between them. The CDR3 runs to 14 residues. CDR3 nucleotide sequence: TGCGCCAGCGCCTTAGGGGATCCACCCTACGAGCAGTACTTC. It is translated as CASALGDPPYEQYF. The variable domain in full, with the rest retrieved from reference TRBV5-1 and TRBJ2-7, is KAGVTQTPRYLIKTRGQQVTLSCSPISGHRSVSWYQQTPGQGLQFLFEYFSETQRNKGNFPGRFSGRQFSNSRSEMNVSTLELGDSALYLCASALGDPPYEQYFGPGTRLTVT.

The CDR3 region is CASSRLLGVETQYF. CDR3 DNA: TGTGCCAGCAGCCGCCTCCTAGGGGTCGAGACCCAGTACTTC. The chain couples TRBV11-2 to TRBJ2-5, with a weak D call TRBD1 (5 bases). Trimming cost V 5 bases and J 5 bases, with 15 bases left between them. The CDR3 runs to 14 residues. Germline V gene lookup returns CDR1 SGHAT and CDR2 FQNNGV.

The rearrangement joins TRBV3-1 (or the pseudogene TRBV3-2) to TRBJ1-6, with TRBD1 as a possible D gene (5 bases). The length of the CDR3 is 15 residues. Trimming cost V 4 bases and J 7 bases, with 14 bases left between them. Germline CDR1 LGHDT, CDR2 YNNKEL (reference sequence). CDR3 DNA sequence: TGTGCCAGCAGCCTGGGCCAGGGTAGAAATTCACCCCTCCACTTT. As protein: CASSLGQGRNSPLHF.

This chain uses TRBV30 with TRBJ2-5; D gene uncertain. Germline CDR1 and CDR2: GTSNPN and SVGIG (reference sequence). The CDR3 is 13 amino acids. V lost 4 bases and J lost 7, with 16 bases in between. The CDR3 sequence is CAWTNLALGTQYF. The CDR3, as DNA: TGTGCCTGGACTAACTTGGCCTTGGGGACCCAGTACTTC.

The J gene is TRBJ1-2, the V gene TRBV5-4; unclear D gene. Germline CDR1 is SGHNT and CDR2 is YYREEE (reference sequence). With 0 bases removed from V and 9 bases from J, the gap between germline ends came to 9 bases. The CDR3 is 12 residues long. In nucleotides, the CDR3 is TGTGCCAGCAGCTTGGTACTCGGGCGCTACACCTTC. It yields the protein CASSLVLGRYTF. Based on the CDR3 plus reference TRBV5-4 and TRBJ1-2, the full variable domain is ETGVTQSPTHLIKTRGQQVTLRCSSQSGHNTVSWYQQALGQGPQFIFQYYREEENGRGNFPPRFSGLQFPNYSSELNVNALELDDSALYLCASSLVLGRYTFGSGTRLTVV.